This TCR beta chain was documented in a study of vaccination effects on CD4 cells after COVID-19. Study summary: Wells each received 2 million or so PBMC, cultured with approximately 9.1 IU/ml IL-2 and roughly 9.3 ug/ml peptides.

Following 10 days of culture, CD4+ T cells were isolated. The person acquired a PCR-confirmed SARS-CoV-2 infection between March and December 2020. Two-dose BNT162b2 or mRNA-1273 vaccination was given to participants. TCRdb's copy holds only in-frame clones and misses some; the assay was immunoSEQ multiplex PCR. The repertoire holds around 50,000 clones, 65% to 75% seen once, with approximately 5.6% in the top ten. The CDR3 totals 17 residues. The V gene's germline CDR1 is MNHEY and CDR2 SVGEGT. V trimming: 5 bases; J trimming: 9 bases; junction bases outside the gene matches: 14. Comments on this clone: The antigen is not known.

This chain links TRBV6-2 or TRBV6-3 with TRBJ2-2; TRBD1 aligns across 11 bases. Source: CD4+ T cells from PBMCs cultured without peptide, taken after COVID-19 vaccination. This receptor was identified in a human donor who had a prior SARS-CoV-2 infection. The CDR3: CASSTPGQGGIIWELFF. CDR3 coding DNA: TGTGCCAGCAGTACCCCGGGACAGGGGGGTATTATATGGGAGCTGTTTTTT.